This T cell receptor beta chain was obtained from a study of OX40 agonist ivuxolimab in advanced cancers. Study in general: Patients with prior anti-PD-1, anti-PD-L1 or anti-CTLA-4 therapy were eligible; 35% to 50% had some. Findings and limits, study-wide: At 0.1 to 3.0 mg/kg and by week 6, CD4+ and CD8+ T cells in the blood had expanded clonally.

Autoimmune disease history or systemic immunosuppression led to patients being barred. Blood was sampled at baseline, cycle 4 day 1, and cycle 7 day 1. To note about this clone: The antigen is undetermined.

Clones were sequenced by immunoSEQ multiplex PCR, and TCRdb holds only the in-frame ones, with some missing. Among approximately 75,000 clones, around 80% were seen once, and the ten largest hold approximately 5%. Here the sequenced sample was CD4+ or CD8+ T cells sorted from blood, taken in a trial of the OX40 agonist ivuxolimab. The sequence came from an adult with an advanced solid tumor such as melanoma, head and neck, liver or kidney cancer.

In nucleotides, the CDR3 is TGTGCCAGCTCACGGGACAGCGTTAATTCACCCCTCCACTTT. This gives the protein CASSRDSVNSPLHF. This sequence joins TRBV18 and TRBJ1-6; 7 nucleotides align to TRBD1. The CDR3 contains 14 residues. In germline, CDR1 is KGHSH, CDR2 LQKENI. J lost 6 bases, V lost 4 bases, and 3 bases had no gene match. The full variable domain, its missing parts supplied by reference TRBV18 and TRBJ1-6, is NAGVMQNPRHLVRRRGQEARLRCSPMKGHSHVYWYRQLPEEGLKFMVYLQKENIIDESGMPKERFSAEFPKEGPSILRIQQVVRGDSAAYFCASSRDSVNSPLHFGNGTRLTVT.